One and the same sample provided the 28 T cell receptor beta chains below, sequenced in a study of T-cell reconstitution after alpha-beta-depleted transplantation in children. This sample's TCRbeta library carried unique molecular identifier barcodes. MiXCR, applied by TCRdb to the PCR reads, yields one record per CDR3 protein. The repertoire holds fewer than 550,000 distinct CDR3 sequences, with 10% to 12% as singletons. The sequenced sample was PBMCs, mostly from graft donor cells, obtained 180 days after TCRalphabeta/CD19-depleted stem cell transplant. These receptors all come from a female patient aged 2-15 years who had a stem cell transplant for aplastic anemia, so the T cells may come from the graft donor.

The rearrangement joins TRBV11-3 to TRBJ2-1; 8 nucleotides line up with TRBD1. CDR1 and CDR2 from the germline V gene are SGHNT and YENEEA. CDR3 length equals 13 residues. V lost 5 bases and J lost 13; bases outside the gene matches: 10. CDR3 DNA: TGTGCCAGCAGCCGACCGGGACAGGCAGACCAGTTCTTC. Translating gives CASSRPGQADQFF.

This clonotype was observed a few times. The chain combines TRBV7-2 with TRBJ2-2; D call uncertain. The CDR3 runs 14 residues. Germline values: CDR1 SGHTA, CDR2 FQGNSA. Trimming took off 4 bases at V and 11 bases at J, with 17 bases between the two ends. CDR3 nucleotide sequence: TGTGCCAGCAGCTGGGCCGGATCGGCGAGAGAGCTGTTTTTT. It specifies CASSWAGSARELFF. The entire variable domain, with the rest obtained from reference TRBV7-2 and TRBJ2-2, is as follows: GAGVSQSPSNKVTEKGKDVELRCDPISGHTALYWYRQSLGQGLEFLIYFQGNSAPDKSGLPSDRFSAERTGGSVSTLTIQRTQQEDSAVYLCASSWAGSARELFFGEGSRLTVL.

The chain joins TRBV7-8 to TRBJ2-7; the D is unclear. From germline, CDR1 is SGHVS and CDR2 FQNEAQ. The CDR3 loop spans 13 amino acids. V lost 1 base and J lost 2, with 6 bases in between. This chain's CDR3 is CASSLDPAYEQYF. In DNA, the CDR3 is TGTGCCAGCAGCTTAGATCCAGCCTACGAGCAGTACTTC.

The chain employs TRBV5-1 and TRBJ2-3, with 11 bases identical to TRBD2. CDR3 length: 14 residues. Germline CDR1 SGHRS, CDR2 YFSETQ. Unmatched junction bases numbered 2, after V lost 4 bases and J lost 4 bases. The CDR3 nucleotides read TGCGCCAGCAGCCATAGCGGGAGGGCAGATACGCAGTATTTT. It codes for CASSHSGRADTQYF.

This clonotype came up many times. The chain's CDR3 is CASSANRGETQYF. The CDR3 DNA reads TGTGCCAGCAGCGCCAATAGAGGGGAGACCCAGTACTTC. The chain links TRBV7-2 to TRBJ2-5; D might be TRBD2 (5 bases). The CDR3 is 13 residues long. The V end was cut by 5 bases, the J end by 5 bases, with 12 bases between. Germline CDR1 and CDR2: SGHTA and FQGNSA.

This clonotype was seen ten or more times. The chain combines TRBV10-3 with TRBJ2-5, with 7 bases fitting TRBD2. This CDR3 has 14 residues. The ends lost 2 bases at V and 5 bases at J; junction bases unmatched: 5. Germline CDR1 is ENHRY and CDR2 is SYGVKD. The CDR3 nucleotides are TGTGCCATCAGTGAGAGGGAGGGAACGGAGACCCAGTACTTC. The encoded protein is CAISEREGTETQYF.

In its sample, this clonotype was seen many times. The chain joins TRBV2 to TRBJ2-3; 7 bases agree with TRBD2. The CDR3 has 15 residues. Per the germline V gene, CDR1 is SNHLY and CDR2 is FYNNEI. The V segment lost 4 bases and the J segment 4 bases; nucleotides outside the gene matches: 8. CDR3 residues: CASSAIERDPDTQYF. DNA for the CDR3: TGTGCCAGCAGTGCTATCGAGCGGGACCCAGATACGCAGTATTTT.

The gene calls are TRBV6-9 and TRBJ1-1; D is ambiguous. From germline, CDR1 is MNHGY and CDR2 SVAAGI. Trimming stripped 5 bases from V and 11 bases from J, with 18 bases between. This CDR3 has 13 residues. CDR3 bases: TGTGCCAGCAGTGACCGGGCCCCAATCTGGGCTTTCTTT. Protein sequence: CASSDRAPIWAFF.

This clonotype was seen a few times. The J gene is TRBJ2-3, the V gene TRBV20-1, with no clear D. Trimming took off 5 bases at V and 3 bases at J, with 6 bases between the two ends. The CDR3 runs 11 residues. The germline gives CDR1 DFQATT, CDR2 SNEGSKA (reference sequence). CDR3 amino acids: CSASMTDTQYF. The CDR3 DNA sequence: TGCAGTGCTTCTATGACAGATACGCAGTATTTT.

This clonotype appeared a few times. The J gene is TRBJ1-1, the V gene TRBV7-6; tentative D call: TRBD1 (5 bases). This CDR3 has 16 amino acids. Germline assignment: CDR1 SGHVS and CDR2 FNYEAQ. V was shortened by 7 bases and J by 3 bases, with 21 bases between the two germline ends. The CDR3 region is CASTPRVGTYDTEAFF. CDR3 nucleotide sequence: TGTGCCAGCACCCCTAGGGTAGGGACTTACGACACTGAAGCTTTCTTT.

This clonotype came up a few times. The V and J genes are TRBV5-1 and TRBJ2-7; TRBD1 matches 10 bases. V was clipped by 2 bases and J by 5 bases; unmatched bases: 1. Per the germline V gene, CDR1 is SGHRS and CDR2 is YFSETQ. The length of the CDR3 is 13 residues. The CDR3 reads CASSFGTGDEQYV. The CDR3 bases are TGCGCCAGCAGCTTCGGGACAGGGGACGAGCAGTACGTC.

A word on this clonotype: Without the conserved terminal phenylalanine or tryptophan, this CDR3 likely stems from a read error. The chain combines TRBV18 with TRBJ1-1; a possible D gene is TRBD1 (5 bases). The CDR3 extends over 16 amino acids. The V end was cut by 1 base, the J end by 1 base, with 13 bases between. Germline CDR1 KGHSH, CDR2 LQKENI. The CDR3 DNA is TGTGCCAGCTCACCACAGGAAGGGGCAGGGAACACTGAAGCTTTCTTA. This gives the protein CASSPQEGAGNTEAFL.

V usage is TRBV20-1 and J usage is TRBJ2-5, with 9 bases fitting TRBD1. Germline lookup yields CDR1 DFQATT and CDR2 SNEGSKA (reference sequence). V was pared by 3 bases and J by 4 bases, with 15 bases of the junction left unmatched. This CDR3 contains 17 residues. The CDR3 nucleotides read TGCAGTGCTAGCTCTCCCCGGGGGGACAGGGTCTCAGAGACCCAGTACTTC. As protein: CSASSPRGDRVSETQYF.

The sample holds a few counts of this clonotype. The chain couples TRBV12-3 or TRBV12-4 to TRBJ1-3; D ambiguous. This CDR3 has 16 amino acids. Trimming left V 7 bases short and J 2 bases short, with 18 bases between. The CDR3 nucleotides are TGTGCCAGCAAATCGGAGGGTCGGCGGCCTGGAAACACCATATATTTT. It yields the protein CASKSEGRRPGNTIYF.

The chain is built from TRBV4-2 and TRBJ1-2; D unresolved. Trimming pared 1 base from V and 3 bases from J, leaving 15 bases between. The CDR3 is made up of 16 amino acids. Germline assignment: CDR1 LGHNA and CDR2 YNFKEQ. This CDR3 reads CASSQVTWVFHYGYTF. In nucleotides, the CDR3 is TGTGCCAGCAGCCAAGTAACCTGGGTGTTTCACTATGGCTACACCTTC.

The chain has TRBV28 and TRBJ2-7, with a tentative D call TRBD2 (5 bases). This CDR3 has 14 amino acids. Trimming cost V 6 bases and J 0 bases, with 12 bases left between them. CDR1 MDHEN and CDR2 SYDVKM come from the germline V gene. DNA of the CDR3: TGTGCCAGCAGCCGACCGACTACCTCCTACGAGCAGTACGTC. Protein sequence: CASSRPTTSYEQYV.

This clonotype was seen more than once but under ten times. The rearrangement joins TRBV29-1 to TRBJ1-5; D is unclear. The germline V and J ends were trimmed by 1 base and 0 bases, with 4 bases remaining between them. This CDR3 contains 13 residues. CDR1 and CDR2 (germline): SQVTM, ANQGSEA. CDR3 amino acids: CSVEGGSNQPQHF. In DNA form, the CDR3 reads TGCAGCGTTGAAGGGGGTAGCAATCAGCCCCAGCATTTT. The full variable domain, its missing parts supplied by reference TRBV29-1 and TRBJ1-5, is SAVISQKPSRDICQRGTSLTIQCQVDSQVTMMFWYRQQPGQSLTLIATANQGSEATYESGFVIDKFPISRPNLTFSTLTVSNMSPEDSSIYLCSVEGGSNQPQHFGDGTRLSIL.

The chain recombines TRBV5-1 with TRBJ2-1; D call uncertain. The germline CDR1 and CDR2 sequences are SGHRS and YFSETQ. There are 12 residues in the CDR3. Trimming stripped 5 bases from V and 7 bases from J, with 10 bases between. The CDR3 sequence is CASREVGNEQFF. In DNA, the CDR3 is TGCGCCAGCAGGGAAGTCGGTAATGAGCAGTTCTTC.

This clonotype has a handful of counts. The J gene is TRBJ1-1, the V gene TRBV20-1, with D tentatively TRBD1 (6 bases). Germline V CDR1 and CDR2: DFQATT, SNEGSKA (reference sequence). Trimming cost V 0 bases and J 3 bases, with 23 bases left between them. The CDR3 is 18 amino acids. CDR3 nucleotide sequence: TGCAGTGCTAGAGATCACCTCCGGGGGCTCATCAGGGACACTGAAGCTTTCTTT. Its protein product is CSARDHLRGLIRDTEAFF.

This clonotype was picked up a small number of times. The chain employs TRBV7-8 and TRBJ2-1; 11 bases align to TRBD2. This CDR3 has 16 amino acids. Germline V CDR1 and CDR2: SGHVS, FQNEAQ. V lost 5 bases, J lost 9 bases, and 12 bases stayed unmatched. CDR3 amino acids: CASSPRGSGRASEQFF. DNA for the CDR3: TGTGCCAGCAGCCCTCGGGGTAGCGGGAGGGCGAGTGAGCAGTTCTTC.

The J gene is TRBJ1-1, the V gene TRBV12-3 or TRBV12-4, with D possibly TRBD1 on 5 matching bases. Between the trimmed V and J ends, which lost 6 bases and 4 bases, there was a span of 21 bases. The CDR3 has 16 amino acids. Here the CDR3 reads CASSRRSRVTSTEAFF. The CDR3 nucleotides read TGTGCCAGCAGCCGACGGTCCAGGGTCACGAGCACTGAAGCTTTCTTT.

In this sample, this clonotype turned up a few times. The V and J genes are TRBV7-9 and TRBJ2-5; D might be TRBD2 (6 bases). V lost 1 base, J lost 14 bases, and 11 bases lay in between. The CDR3 runs to 11 residues. Germline values: CDR1 SEHNR, CDR2 FQNEAQ (reference sequence). The CDR3 region is CASSLEGLSYF. The CDR3 DNA reads TGTGCCAGCAGCTTAGAGGGACTCAGTTACTTC.

There are many counts of this clonotype. The genes are TRBV10-3 and TRBJ2-1; D unresolved. Germline CDR1 ENHRY, CDR2 SYGVKD. V was clipped by 5 bases and J by 2 bases, with 10 bases between them. The CDR3 extends over 14 amino acids. CDR3 sequence (DNA): TGTGCCATCAGTATGGAGCCTACCTACAATGAGCAGTTCTTC. Amino acid sequence: CAISMEPTYNEQFF.

Only a few counts were recorded for this clonotype. The J gene is TRBJ2-2, the V gene TRBV12-3 or TRBV12-4; unclear D gene. V dropped 6 bases and J dropped 2 bases, with 10 bases sitting between them. The length of the CDR3 is 14 residues. The CDR3 nucleotides are TGTGCCAGCAGCGTGCCGGTCAACACCGGGGAGCTGTTTTTT. Protein sequence: CASSVPVNTGELFF.

This chain connects TRBV20-1 to TRBJ1-2, with 8 bases identical to TRBD1. V shed 5 bases and J 4 bases; nucleotides not matched to a gene: 12. The germline CDR1 and CDR2 sequences are DFQATT and SNEGSKA (reference sequence). This CDR3 is 15 amino acids long. The CDR3 protein is CSAFHGQGSGYGYTF. DNA of the CDR3: TGCAGTGCTTTCCACGGACAGGGCTCGGGCTATGGCTACACCTTC.

V gene TRBV5-1 combines with J gene TRBJ2-1, with 7 nucleotides matching TRBD1. Germline-derived CDR1 and CDR2 are SGHRS and YFSETQ. The CDR3 extends over 15 amino acids. V shed 3 bases and J 4 bases; nucleotides not matched to a gene: 7. DNA of the CDR3: TGCGCCAGCAGCTCCGACAGGGCGCTTTACAATGAGCAGTTCTTC. Translation gives CASSSDRALYNEQFF.

The V and J genes are TRBV7-9 and TRBJ2-3, with D uncertain. V lost 2 bases, J lost 3 bases, and 9 bases lay in between. Germline loops: CDR1 SEHNR, CDR2 FQNEAQ (reference sequence). The CDR3 is made up of 14 amino acids. The CDR3 here is CASSLSLKTDTQYF. CDR3 nucleotides: TGTGCCAGCAGCTTATCACTAAAGACAGATACGCAGTATTTT.

This clonotype appeared a few times. The chain has TRBV7-6 and TRBJ2-2; TRBD2 is a possible D gene (5 bases). Germline CDR1 reads SGHVS; CDR2 reads FNYEAQ. The CDR3 runs to 18 residues. The V end was cut by 3 bases, the J end by 5 bases, with 22 bases between. In DNA form, the CDR3 reads TGTGCCAGCAGCTTCGACCCTCTATGGGCGGGCTTGACCGGGGAGCTGTTTTTT. Translating gives CASSFDPLWAGLTGELFF.